Presented here are 19 T cell receptor beta chains from one specimen sequenced in a study of cytotoxic CD8 clonotypes in ibrutinib-treated CLL. Only in-frame clones appear in the TCRdb table, and some are missing; sequencing was by immunoSEQ multiplex PCR. The sample holds around 300,000 clones, almost 80% seen once. This specimen was PBMCs, taken before ibrutinib treatment. Receptors originate from a human donor with chronic lymphocytic leukemia.

The V gene is TRBV5-1, the J gene TRBJ2-7, with a tentative D call TRBD2 (5 bases). Germline assignment: CDR1 SGHRS and CDR2 YFSETQ. The V end was cut by 2 bases, the J end by 2 bases, with 11 bases between. This CDR3 comprises 14 residues. CDR3 sequence (DNA): TGCGCCAGCAGCTTACGGCGGGCCACCTACGAGCAGTACTTC. Its translation: CASSLRRATYEQYF.

This clone has just one count. The CDR3 nucleotides read TGTGCCATCAGAGGACTAGCGGGCCAAGGAATAGGTGAGCAGTTCTTC. This sequence encodes CAIRGLAGQGIGEQFF. The chain has TRBV10-3 and TRBJ2-1; 11 bases are shared with TRBD2. This CDR3 spans 16 amino acids. Germline CDR1 is ENHRY and CDR2 is SYGVKD. V shed 6 bases and J 9 bases; nucleotides not matched to a gene: 13.

A few counts support this clone. V gene TRBV7-2 combines with J gene TRBJ2-1; 8 bases fit TRBD1. CDR1 is SGHTA, CDR2 FQGNSA, per germline. The CDR3 has 16 residues. V shed 2 bases, J shed 2 bases, and the junction held 5 bases outside the gene matches. CDR3 nucleotide sequence: TGTGCCAGCAGCTTATTCCCAGGGGGCGCCTACAATGAGCAGTTCTTC. This codes for CASSLFPGGAYNEQFF.

The J gene is TRBJ2-7, the V gene TRBV5-4; D may correspond to TRBD1 or TRBD2 (5 bases each). Trimming cost V 2 bases and J 3 bases, with 24 bases left between them. Germline V gene data show CDR1 as SGHNT and CDR2 as YYREEE (reference sequence). The CDR3 length is 18 residues. CDR3 region: CASSFTAGAGGNLYEQYF. Here the CDR3 DNA reads TGTGCCAGCAGCTTCACGGCCGGGGCAGGAGGCAACCTCTACGAGCAGTACTTC.

V gene TRBV27 combines with J gene TRBJ2-7; D is unresolved. This CDR3 is 13 amino acids long. Trimming cost V 6 bases and J 2 bases, with 11 bases left between them. Germline V CDR1 and CDR2: MNHEY, SMNVEV (reference sequence). Here the CDR3 reads CASSPFRTYEQYF. As DNA, the CDR3 is TGTGCCAGCAGCCCCTTCCGAACCTACGAGCAGTACTTC.

V is TRBV7-8 and J is TRBJ2-7; 8 nucleotides agree with TRBD2. CDR3 length: 15 residues. Germline V gives CDR1 SGHVS, CDR2 FQNEAQ. V lost 4 bases to trimming and J lost 5 bases; unmatched junction nucleotides: 10. The CDR3 nucleotides read TGTGCCAGCAGCTACAACCCGGGACTAGAAAACGAGCAGTACTTC. Amino acids: CASSYNPGLENEQYF.

The V gene is TRBV9, the J gene TRBJ1-5, with a possible D match to TRBD1 (5 bases). V was clipped by 0 bases and J by 2 bases, with 6 bases between them. The CDR3 length is 14 residues. Looked up from germline, CDR1 is SGDLS and CDR2 is YYNGEE. CDR3 bases: TGTGCCAGCAGCGTAGGGGACCGCAATCAGCCCCAGCATTTT. As protein: CASSVGDRNQPQHF.

Remarks on this clone: The identical CDR3 is also encoded by other nucleotide sequences in the sample. The V and J genes are TRBV29-1 and TRBJ2-1; no definite D call. Germline loops: CDR1 SQVTM, CDR2 ANQGSEA. The CDR3 totals 13 residues. V lost 1 base, J lost 2 bases, and 6 bases lay in between. The CDR3 is CSVEVGPYNEQFF. The CDR3 coding sequence is TGCAGCGTTGAAGTCGGGCCCTACAATGAGCAGTTCTTC.

This chain links TRBV30 with TRBJ1-1; D unclear. The ends were cut back, 3 bases at V and 1 base at J, with 12 bases in the middle. Per germline, CDR1 GTSNPN and CDR2 SVGIG (reference sequence). The CDR3 is 14 amino acids. The chain's CDR3 is CAWSAGMTNTEAFF. CDR3 bases: TGTGCCTGGAGCGCGGGAATGACGAACACTGAAGCTTTCTTT.

The J gene is TRBJ2-7, the V gene TRBV19, with D perhaps matching TRBD1 or TRBD2 (5 bases each). V shed 5 bases and J shed 1 base, with 9 bases lying between them. The CDR3 loop spans 13 amino acids. Per the germline V gene, CDR1 is LNHDA and CDR2 is SQIVND (reference sequence). For the CDR3, the DNA is TGTGCCAGTAGTTCGGGGACGTCCTACGAGCAGTACTTC. Its protein is CASSSGTSYEQYF.

This clone was seen a few times. J is TRBJ1-5 and V is TRBV25-1, with D perhaps matching TRBD1 (5 bases). Between the trimmed V and J ends, which lost 4 bases and 6 bases, there was a span of 10 bases. CDR3 length: 13 residues. Germline CDR1 and CDR2: MGHDK and SYGVNS. For the CDR3, the DNA is TGTGCCAGCAGTGCCCCAACAGGTCAGCCCCAGCATTTT. It codes for CASSAPTGQPQHF.

The chain uses TRBV27 and TRBJ2-2; 8 bases line up with TRBD2. Germline V lookup: CDR1 MNHEY, CDR2 SMNVEV (reference sequence). CDR3 length: 18 amino acids. With V trimmed by 4 bases and J by 4 bases, 14 bases remained unmatched. The CDR3 loop reads CASSSPSLAGGGTGELFF. CDR3 sequence (DNA): TGTGCCAGCAGTTCGCCGAGTTTGGCGGGAGGAGGCACCGGGGAGCTGTTTTTT.

This clone was detected a few times. The chain is built from TRBV29-1 and TRBJ2-2; the D is unclear. V lost 7 bases and J lost 6, with 9 bases in between. The CDR3 sequence is 11 residues long. Germline V lookup: CDR1 SQVTM, CDR2 ANQGSEA. The CDR3 is CSALLAGELFF. In nucleotides, the CDR3 is TGCAGCGCGCTCCTGGCCGGGGAGCTGTTTTTT.

The chain employs TRBV11-3 and TRBJ2-5; 10 bases are a match to TRBD1. The germline V gene has CDR1 SGHNT and CDR2 YENEEA. The CDR3 contains 14 residues. Trimming at V came to 4 bases and at J to 3 bases, leaving 2 bases not matched to a gene. The CDR3: CASSWGTGEETQYF. The CDR3 nucleotides read TGTGCCAGCAGCTGGGGGACAGGGGAAGAGACCCAGTACTTC. The variable domain in full, with the rest retrieved from reference TRBV11-3 and TRBJ2-5, is EAGVVQSPRYKIIEKKQPVAFWCNPISGHNTLYWYLQNLGQGPELLIRYENEEAVDDSQLPKDRFSAERLKGVDSTLKIQPAELGDSAVYLCASSWGTGEETQYFGPGTRLLVL.

This chain joins TRBV30 and TRBJ1-2; 8 nucleotides agree with TRBD1. The J segment lost 3 bases and the V segment lost 2 bases, leaving 5 bases of the junction unmatched. This CDR3 is built from 14 residues. From germline, CDR1 is GTSNPN and CDR2 SVGIG (reference sequence). The CDR3 sequence: CAWSPDRGHYGYTF. DNA for the CDR3: TGTGCCTGGAGTCCCGACAGGGGACACTATGGCTACACCTTC.

The CDR3 DNA is TGTGCCAGCAGCTTATCGGTGAACACCGGGGAGCTGTTTTTT. Encoded protein: CASSLSVNTGELFF. This chain uses TRBV11-2 with TRBJ2-2; D gene ambiguous. V was clipped by 2 bases and J by 1 base, with 5 bases between them. Germline V gene lookup returns CDR1 SGHAT and CDR2 FQNNGV. The CDR3 totals 14 residues.

The CDR3 is CAWEIRDRRHEQYF. CDR3 coding DNA: TGTGCCTGGGAAATCCGGGACAGGAGGCACGAGCAGTACTTC. This chain connects TRBV30 to TRBJ2-7; TRBD1 agrees at 8 bases. In germline, CDR1 is GTSNPN, CDR2 SVGIG (reference sequence). The CDR3 extends over 14 amino acids. J lost 5 bases, V lost 5 bases, and 11 bases had no gene match.

Only a few counts were recorded for this clone. This rearrangement joins TRBV28 to TRBJ2-3; D is unresolved. Germline assignment: CDR1 MDHEN and CDR2 SYDVKM. V lost 5 bases and J 1 base, leaving 4 bases between the germline ends. This CDR3 region has 12 residues. CDR3 coding DNA: TGTGCCAGCAGTCGGGGCACAGATACGCAGTATTTT. Amino acids: CASSRGTDTQYF.

Points on this clone: Other nucleotide sequences in the sample specify the same CDR3. The V call is TRBV7-9, the J call TRBJ2-1, with no clear D. Germline V gene data show CDR1 as SEHNR and CDR2 as FQNEAQ (reference sequence). The V gene lost 0 bases and the J gene lost 3 bases, with 6 bases spanning the gap. The CDR3 loop spans 14 amino acids. CDR3 sequence reads: CASSLASSYNEQFF. The CDR3 region has the DNA TGTGCCAGCAGCTTAGCTTCGAGCTACAATGAGCAGTTCTTC.